This T cell receptor (beta chain) was captured in a study of breast tumors, draining lymph nodes, adjacent tissues. Findings and caveats of the study: Tumor and nontumor repertoires were significantly more similar in luminal-like than in basal-like breast cancer. Compared with lymph nodes, tumors were less diverse; compared with nontumor tissue, more. Tumor T cell lymph node origin was a supported hypothesis, not proven. Data fit most tumor T cells coming from lymph node, expanding in tumor.

This clonotype showed up many times. Its cognate antigen is unknown. The CDR3 length is 13 residues. V was cut by 3 bases and J by 1 base, with 7 bases left in between. Germline CDR1 reads SEHNR; CDR2 reads FQNEAQ (reference sequence). Breast cancer patients provided tissue from their axillary draining lymph nodes. TCRdb processed the multiplex PCR reads anew with MiXCR; each CDR3 protein has one entry. The sample comprises about 200,000 distinct CDR3 sequences, around a third of which are singletons, and roughly 4% rests with the top ten. Sequencing was performed on axillary lymph node tissue. The receptor was isolated from a female donor with breast cancer. Some clones in this sample may be carry-over from other donors' samples. V is TRBV7-9 and J is TRBJ2-7; D not resolved. CDR3 region: CASSFGISYEQYF. In DNA, the CDR3 is TGTGCCAGCAGCTTCGGAATTTCCTACGAGCAGTACTTC. The whole variable domain, filled in from reference TRBV7-9 and TRBJ2-7, reads DTGVSQNPRHKITKRGQNVTFRCDPISEHNRLYWYRQTLGQGPEFLTYFQNEAQLEKSRLLSDRFSAERPKGSFSTLEIQRTEQGDSAMYLCASSFGISYEQYFGPGTRLTVT.